This T cell receptor (beta chain) originates from a study of blood T cell repertoires in COVID-19. Study information: Researchers got acute and convalescent COVID-19 samples from the United States, Italy and Spain. PBMCs, B-cell-depleted T cells, or T cells provided the cDNA or gDNA that made up the material.

This clone showed up just a few times. The CDR3 totals 21 residues. V shed 1 base and J 2 bases; nucleotides not matched to a gene: 16. Germline V gene lookup returns CDR1 WNHNN and CDR2 SYGVQD (reference sequence). Source study methods: How many nucleated cells were present was estimated from reference gene primer amplification. Profiling relied on immunoSEQ multiplex PCR, and the TCRdb table lists in-frame clones only, not all of them. The V and J calls and clone size come from that table; D and trimming were worked out from the DNA. The table shows around 300,000 clones, with around 88% occurring only once. Followed longitudinally, the Seattle patients had been enrolled during active infection.

The chain uses TRBV10-1 and TRBJ2-2; 10 bases agree with TRBD2. The origin of this receptor is a woman between 25 and 40 years old with COVID-19, enrolled during active disease. Sequenced material: peripheral blood. In nucleotides, the CDR3 is TGCGCCAGCAGTGAGTTGGAAGCGGGGGGGCTTTCCAATAAAAACACCGGGGAGCTGTTTTTT. Protein: CASSELEAGGLSNKNTGELFF.